This T cell receptor beta chain was retrieved from a study of identical twins (dated by TCRdb to 2016 to 2017). For context, the study as a whole: To test whether fetal clonotypes persist, this study deep-sequenced TCR alpha and beta repertoires from monozygotic twins, from unrelated adults of various ages, and from cord blood. Replicate twin experiments were performed at different times using different library preparation protocols to rule out contamination. Broader findings and caveats from the paper: Zero-insertion analyses could be partly confounded by invariant T cells such as MAIT and iNKT, although diverse VJ usage argued against such confounding for most clonotypes. Compared with coincidental sharing between unrelated individuals, out-of-frame TCR alpha sequences shared between twins had an excess of sequences with low generation probability. Abundant cord blood beta clonotypes had fewer insertions, young adult naive repertoires showed a similar but weaker trend, and memory repertoires showed no such trend. Because the same donors could not be followed over many years, conclusions were based on cross-sectional statistical analysis. Recombination models systematically underestimated out-of-frame TCR alpha sharing in monozygotic twins but agreed with sharing between unrelated individuals. The excess sharing between twins in beta out-of-frame sequences was weaker because fewer shared sequences reduced the signal-to-noise ratio.

With regard to this clonotype: Its antigen specificity is not known. There are no base qualities to consult, and no much larger clone falls within one base.

CDR1 and CDR2, per the germline V gene, are SQVTM and ANQGSEA. The CDR3 spans 11 residues, from the cysteine through the phenylalanine. The sequence is cut down to CDR3 DNA, 33 bases in frame from base 1. V is shortened by 6 bases, J by 8 bases, and the region joining them spans 10 bases. All donors were healthy Caucasians. The twin cohort consisted of three pairs of female monozygotic twins, all aged roughly 18 to 30 years. RNA for TCR libraries was isolated from peripheral blood mononuclear cells. The library was obtained by 5' RACE. This sample was sequenced with an Illumina HiSeq 2000. Template switching added a universal primer binding site, and the final cDNA carried a unique molecular identifier that allowed TCR cDNA molecules to be counted accurately. Specific primers in the conserved constant-segment region were used to synthesize first-strand cDNA for the TCR alpha and beta chains. Each cDNA library was double barcoded, with a SMART-Mk sample barcode plus Illumina barcodes, to control for contamination. TruSeq adapter sequences, together with Illumina sample barcodes, were added in two successive PCR steps. Sequencing of the TCR alpha and beta cDNA libraries was done on the Illumina HiSeq platform using custom primers. In the source study's methods: Raw reads were processed with MiGEC to extract unique molecular identifiers, and MiXCR was used to determine CDR3 positions. Recombination models were inferred per individual with the repgenHMM and IGoR tools using an EM algorithm. The analysis of shared clonotypes was done with the tcR package in R, with sharing normalized by the product of cloneset sizes. To study raw recombination without the effects of thymic and clonal selection, out-of-frame nonproductive sequences were analyzed. TCRdb trimmed public reads at Q25 via fastp, called clones via MiXCR and kept in-frame beta chains. Each record represents a unique CDR3 protein, reported with the most common genes and DNA among its rows. These V and J calls are TCRdb output, not the study's own analysis. This sample is represented by hundreds of thousands of distinct CDR3 sequences; 8.6% of them were singletons. The ten largest clones take up 0.8% to 1% of the sample.

These records were also assigned to another study, of yellow fever vaccine responses in identical twins. Reported in the second study: According to the authors, the vaccine-induced T cell response in identical twins seemed to be partly convergent and partly specific to each individual. In identical twins, the study followed T cell clones that responded to the vaccine with precision.

Sequencing was performed on PBMCs. The V gene is TRBV29-1 and the J gene is TRBJ1-4, with no D gene named confidently. The sequence was collected from a woman aged 18-35 years in good health. Read as DNA, the sequence is TGCAGCGTGCGATTAGACGAAAAACTGTTTTTT. This yields the protein CSVRLDEKLFF. Supplemented by the reference TRBV29-1 and TRBJ1-4 proteins around the CDR3, the complete variable domain is SAVISQKPSRDICQRGTSLTIQCQVDSQVTMMFWYRQQPGQSLTLIATANQGSEATYESGFVIDKFPISRPNLTFSTLTVSNMSPEDSSIYLCSVRLDEKLFFGSGTQLSVL.